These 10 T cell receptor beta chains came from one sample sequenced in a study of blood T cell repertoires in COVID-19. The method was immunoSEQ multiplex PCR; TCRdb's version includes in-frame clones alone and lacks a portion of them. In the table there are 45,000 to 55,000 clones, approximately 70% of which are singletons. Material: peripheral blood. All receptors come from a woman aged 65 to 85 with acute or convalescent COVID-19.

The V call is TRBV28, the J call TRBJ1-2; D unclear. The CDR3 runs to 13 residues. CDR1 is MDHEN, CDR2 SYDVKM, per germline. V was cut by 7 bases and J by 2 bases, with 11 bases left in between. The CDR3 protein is CASMEGMNYGYTF. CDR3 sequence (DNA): TGTGCCAGCATGGAGGGCATGAACTATGGCTACACCTTC.

CDR3 residues: CASSQVSSGNSYNEQFF. The CDR3 DNA sequence: TGTGCCAGCAGCCAAGTCTCTAGCGGCAACTCCTACAATGAGCAGTTCTTC. The chain couples TRBV3-1 (or the pseudogene TRBV3-2) to TRBJ2-1; 7 nucleotides align to TRBD2. The CDR3 covers 17 residues. The germline V gene has CDR1 LGHDT and CDR2 YNNKEL (reference sequence). V lost 1 base, J lost 0 bases, and 6 bases stayed unmatched.

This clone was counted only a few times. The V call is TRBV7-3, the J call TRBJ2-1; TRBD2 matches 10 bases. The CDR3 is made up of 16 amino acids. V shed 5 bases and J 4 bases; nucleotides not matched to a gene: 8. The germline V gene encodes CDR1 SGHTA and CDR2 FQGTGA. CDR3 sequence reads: CASSPTSGGDYNEQFF. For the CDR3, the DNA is TGTGCCAGCAGCCCGACGAGCGGGGGGGATTACAATGAGCAGTTCTTC.

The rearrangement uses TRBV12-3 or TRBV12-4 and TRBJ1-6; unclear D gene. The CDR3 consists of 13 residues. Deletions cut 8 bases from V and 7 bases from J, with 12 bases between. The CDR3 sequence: CASRRDLNSPLHF. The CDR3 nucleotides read TGTGCCAGCCGACGGGATCTGAATTCACCCCTCCACTTT.

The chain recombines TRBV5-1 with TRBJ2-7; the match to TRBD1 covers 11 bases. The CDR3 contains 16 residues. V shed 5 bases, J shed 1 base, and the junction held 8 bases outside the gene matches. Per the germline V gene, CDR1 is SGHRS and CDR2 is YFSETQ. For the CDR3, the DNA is TGCGCCAGCAGTCTGACCCGGGACAGGGGGTCCTACGAGCAGTACTTC. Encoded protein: CASSLTRDRGSYEQYF.

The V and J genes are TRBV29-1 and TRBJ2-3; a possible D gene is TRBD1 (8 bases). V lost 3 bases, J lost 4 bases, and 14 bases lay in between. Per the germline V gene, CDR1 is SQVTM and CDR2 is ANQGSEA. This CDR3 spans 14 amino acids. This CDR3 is CSVERQGRADTQYF. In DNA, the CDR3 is TGCAGCGTTGAGCGACAGGGGAGGGCAGATACGCAGTATTTT.

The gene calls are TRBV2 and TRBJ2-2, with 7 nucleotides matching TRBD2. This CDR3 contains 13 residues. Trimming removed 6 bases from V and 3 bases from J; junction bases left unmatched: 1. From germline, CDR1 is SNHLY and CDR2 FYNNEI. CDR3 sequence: CASRAGDTGELFF. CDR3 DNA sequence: TGTGCCAGCAGGGCGGGGGACACCGGGGAGCTGTTTTTT. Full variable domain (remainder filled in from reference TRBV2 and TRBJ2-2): EPEVTQTPSHQVTQMGQEVILRCVPISNHLYFYWYRQILGQKVEFLVSFYNNEISEKSEIFDDQFSVERPDGSNFTLKIRSTKLEDSAMYFCASRAGDTGELFFGEGSRLTVL.

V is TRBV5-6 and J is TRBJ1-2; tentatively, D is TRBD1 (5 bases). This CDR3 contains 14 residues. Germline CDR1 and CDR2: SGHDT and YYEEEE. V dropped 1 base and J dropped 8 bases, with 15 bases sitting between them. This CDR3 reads CASSLSGGPVGYTF. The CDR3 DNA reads TGTGCCAGCAGCTTGAGCGGGGGTCCGGTGGGCTACACCTTC. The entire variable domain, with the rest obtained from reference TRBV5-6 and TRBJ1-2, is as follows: DAGVTQSPTHLIKTRGQQVTLRCSPKSGHDTVSWYQQALGQGPQFIFQYYEEEERQRGNFPDRFSGHQFPNYSSELNVNALLLGDSALYLCASSLSGGPVGYTFGSGTRLTVV.

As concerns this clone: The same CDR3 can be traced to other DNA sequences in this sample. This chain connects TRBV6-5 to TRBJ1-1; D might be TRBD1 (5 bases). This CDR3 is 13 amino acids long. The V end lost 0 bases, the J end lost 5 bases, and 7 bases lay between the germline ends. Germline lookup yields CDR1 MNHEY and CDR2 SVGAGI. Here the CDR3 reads CASSYSRGTEAFF. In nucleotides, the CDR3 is TGTGCCAGCAGTTACTCGCGGGGGACTGAAGCTTTCTTT.

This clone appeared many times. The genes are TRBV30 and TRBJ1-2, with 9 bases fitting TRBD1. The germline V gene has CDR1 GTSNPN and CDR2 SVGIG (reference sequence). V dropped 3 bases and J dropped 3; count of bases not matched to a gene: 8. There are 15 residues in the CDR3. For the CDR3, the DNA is TGTGCCTGGAGCGGGGGGACAGGGAAGGACTATGGCTACACCTTC. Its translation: CAWSGGTGKDYGYTF.